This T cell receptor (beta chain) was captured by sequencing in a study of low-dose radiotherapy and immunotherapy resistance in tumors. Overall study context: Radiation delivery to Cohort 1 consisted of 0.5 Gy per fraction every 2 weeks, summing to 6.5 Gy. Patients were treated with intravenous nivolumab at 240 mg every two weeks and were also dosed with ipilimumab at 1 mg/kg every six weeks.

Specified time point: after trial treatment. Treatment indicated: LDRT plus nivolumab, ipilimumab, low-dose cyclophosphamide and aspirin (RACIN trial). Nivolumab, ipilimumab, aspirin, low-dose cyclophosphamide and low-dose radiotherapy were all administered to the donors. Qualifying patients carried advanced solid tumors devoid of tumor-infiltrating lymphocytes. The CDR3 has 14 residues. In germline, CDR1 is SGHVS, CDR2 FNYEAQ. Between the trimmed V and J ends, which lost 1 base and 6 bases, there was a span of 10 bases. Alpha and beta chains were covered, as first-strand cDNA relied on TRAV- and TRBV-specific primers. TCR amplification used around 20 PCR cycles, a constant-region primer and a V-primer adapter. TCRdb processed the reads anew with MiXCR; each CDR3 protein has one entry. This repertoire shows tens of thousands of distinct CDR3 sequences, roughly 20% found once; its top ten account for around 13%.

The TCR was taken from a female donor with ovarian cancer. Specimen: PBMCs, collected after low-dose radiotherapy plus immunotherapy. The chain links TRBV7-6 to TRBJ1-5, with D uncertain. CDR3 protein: CASSLVAVSQPQHF. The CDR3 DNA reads TGTGCCAGCAGCTTAGTGGCAGTTTCTCAGCCCCAGCATTTT.